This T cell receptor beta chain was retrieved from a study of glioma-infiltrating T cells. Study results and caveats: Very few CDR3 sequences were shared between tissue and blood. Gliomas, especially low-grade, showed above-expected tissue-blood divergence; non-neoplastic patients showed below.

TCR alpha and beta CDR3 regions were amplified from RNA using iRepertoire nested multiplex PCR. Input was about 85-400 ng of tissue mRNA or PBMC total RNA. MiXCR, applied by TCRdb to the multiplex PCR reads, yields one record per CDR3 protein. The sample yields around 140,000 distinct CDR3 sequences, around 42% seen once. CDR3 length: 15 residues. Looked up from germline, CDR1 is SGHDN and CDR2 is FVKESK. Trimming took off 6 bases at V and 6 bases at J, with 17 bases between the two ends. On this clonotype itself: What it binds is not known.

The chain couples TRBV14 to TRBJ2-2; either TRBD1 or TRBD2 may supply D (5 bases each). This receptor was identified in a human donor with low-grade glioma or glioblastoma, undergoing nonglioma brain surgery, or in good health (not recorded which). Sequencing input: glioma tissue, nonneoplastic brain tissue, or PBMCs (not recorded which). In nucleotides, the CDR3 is TGTGCCAGCAGTCATCGGGGCCCTCGCTCCGGGGAGCTGTTTTTT. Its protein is CASSHRGPRSGELFF.